This TCR beta chain was recorded in a study of CXCR3-negative and CXCR3-positive naive CD8 T cells. Comment on this clonotype: Its antigen is unidentified.

Whole-study results and caveats: TRB CDR3 hydrophobicity was greater in CXCR3-positive naive cells than in CXCR3-negative naive cells.

The germline V gene has CDR1 LGHNT and CDR2 FRNRAP. The CDR3 contains 15 residues. UMI-labeled 5' RACE yielded the TRB cDNA libraries. Reanalyzing the 5' RACE reads, TCRdb keeps one entry per CDR3 protein, without DNA. The table lists roughly 60,000 distinct CDR3 sequences. This receptor was obtained from a human donor in good health. Some clones in this sample may be carry-over from other donors' samples. V usage is TRBV12-5 and J usage is TRBJ1-2; TCRdb lists TRBD1, though no DNA is available to test this call. What was sequenced was naive CXCR3+ CD8+ T cells from blood. Subset reported: CD45RO-CCR7+CD27+CD95- naive CD8+ T cells expressing CXCR3 (TNR3+). CDR3 region: CASGLETGVRPGYTF.